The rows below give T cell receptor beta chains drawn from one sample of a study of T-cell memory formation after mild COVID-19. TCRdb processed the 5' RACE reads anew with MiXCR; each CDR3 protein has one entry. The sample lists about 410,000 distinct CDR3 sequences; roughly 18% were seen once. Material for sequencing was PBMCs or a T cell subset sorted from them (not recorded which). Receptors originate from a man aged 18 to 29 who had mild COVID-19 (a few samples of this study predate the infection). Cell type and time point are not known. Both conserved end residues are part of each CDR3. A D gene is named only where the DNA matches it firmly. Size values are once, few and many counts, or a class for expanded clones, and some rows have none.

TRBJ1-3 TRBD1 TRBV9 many CASSALGGFSGNTIYF TGTGCCAGCAGCGCATTAGGGGGCTTCTCTGGAAACACCATATATTTT
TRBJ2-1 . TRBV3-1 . CASSRGRGYNEQFF TGTGCCAGCAGCCGGGGGCGGGGATACAATGAGCAGTTCTTC
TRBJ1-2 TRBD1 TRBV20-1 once CSGGGGINYGYTF TGCAGTGGAGGGGGCGGAATTAACTATGGCTACACCTTC
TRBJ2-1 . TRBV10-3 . CAISVGRGEQFF TGTGCCATCAGTGTGGGGCGGGGTGAGCAGTTCTTC
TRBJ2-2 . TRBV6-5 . CASGGRLNTGELFF TGTGCCAGCGGAGGGAGGTTGAACACCGGGGAGCTGTTTTTT
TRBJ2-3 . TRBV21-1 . CASSKGGSTDTQYF TGTGCCAGCAGCAAAGGAGGGAGCACAGATACGCAGTATTTT
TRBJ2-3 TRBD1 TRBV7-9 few CASSSRQGTDTQYF TGTGCCAGCAGCTCCAGACAGGGGACAGATACGCAGTATTTT
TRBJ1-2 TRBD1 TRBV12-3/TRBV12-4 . CSSSLGQGFGYTF TGTTCCAGCAGTTTAGGACAGGGTTTCGGCTACACCTTC
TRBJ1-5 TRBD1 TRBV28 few CASRRPTGGYSNQPQHF TGTGCCAGCAGACGCCCTACAGGGGGGTATAGCAATCAGCCCCAGCATTTT
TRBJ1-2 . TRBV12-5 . CASGLGEGASGYTF TGTGCTAGTGGTTTGGGGGAAGGGGCGAGTGGCTACACCTTC
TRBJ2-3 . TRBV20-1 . CSASRGRDTQYF TGCAGTGCTAGCAGAGGGAGGGATACGCAGTATTTT
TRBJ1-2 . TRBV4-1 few CASSQEPGADYGYTF TGCGCCAGCAGCCAAGAACCGGGGGCGGACTATGGCTACACCTTC
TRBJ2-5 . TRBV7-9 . CASTERETQYF TGTGCCAGCACGGAGAGGGAGACCCAGTACTTC
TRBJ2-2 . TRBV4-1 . CASSPQFNTGELFF TGCGCCAGCAGCCCCCAGTTTAACACCGGGGAGCTGTTTTTT